The clone carrying this T cell receptor beta chain was observed at least ten times. The target antigen is unknown. The data are from a study of response to subunit inactivated influenza vaccine. Study-wide results and caveats: Seasonal influenza vaccination, on each occasion, was suggested by the authors to recruit few new T cells.

TCRdb fed the RT-PCR reads into MiXCR, producing one record per CDR3 protein. The sample includes 530,000 or so distinct CDR3 sequences, around 15% seen only once; the top ten take 11%. The sequenced sample was PBMCs from blood, obtained approximately 12 days after vaccination. This clonotype originated in a middle-aged man who received an inactivated influenza vaccine.

CDR3 nucleotides: TGTGCCAGCAGTAACGCAGGGGGCGGGGAGACCCAGTACTTC. Translated: CASSNAGGGETQYF. The gene calls are TRBV28 and TRBJ2-5; 8 nucleotides align to TRBD1. The CDR3 totals 14 residues. V trimming: 5 bases; J trimming: 5 bases; junction bases outside the gene matches: 7. Germline CDR1 MDHEN, CDR2 SYDVKM.